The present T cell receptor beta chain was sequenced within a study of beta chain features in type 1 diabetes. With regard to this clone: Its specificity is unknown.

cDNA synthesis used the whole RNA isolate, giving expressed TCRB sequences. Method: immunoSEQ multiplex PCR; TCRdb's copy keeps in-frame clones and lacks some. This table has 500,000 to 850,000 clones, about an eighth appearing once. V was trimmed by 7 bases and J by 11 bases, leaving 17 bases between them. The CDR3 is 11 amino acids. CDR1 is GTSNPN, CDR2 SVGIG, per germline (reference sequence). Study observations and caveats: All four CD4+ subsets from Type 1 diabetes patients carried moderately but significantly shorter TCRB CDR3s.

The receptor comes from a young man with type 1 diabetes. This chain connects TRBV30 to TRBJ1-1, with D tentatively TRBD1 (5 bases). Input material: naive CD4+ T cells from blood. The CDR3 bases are TGTGCCTACCAGGGTCCCCAGGTTGCTTTCTTT. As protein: CAYQGPQVAFF.